The T cell receptor beta chain described here comes from a study of OX40 agonist ivuxolimab in advanced cancers. In terms of the full investigation: Ivuxolimab was a fully human IgG2 agonistic monoclonal antibody targeting the costimulatory receptor OX40 (CD134). Three dose-escalation patients achieved partial responses, one with hepatocellular carcinoma and two with cutaneous melanoma. The paper describes the monotherapy dose-escalation part (N of about 52 patients) of the phase I trial of ivuxolimab. The dose-escalation cohort was about 83% male with a mean age of around 62 years, ranging from roughly 20 to 80. Peripheral TCRbeta sequencing was intended to test whether TCR sequence diversity was altered and clonal T-cell expansion was caused by ivuxolimab. Intravenous ivuxolimab was administered to patients every 2 weeks at six dose levels: 0.01, 0.1, 0.3, 1.5, 3 and 10 mg/kg. Patients were allowed to have had prior anti-PD-1, anti-PD-L1 or anti-CTLA-4 therapy, and around 37% of the dose-escalation patients had previously received checkpoint inhibitors. Among the 52 dose-escalation patients, some 20 had hepatocellular carcinoma, approximately 15 melanoma, 9 renal cell carcinoma and 9 head and neck cancer.

To sequence the TCRbeta CDR3 region, genomic DNA was isolated from the sorted cells. The immunoSEQ Assay was used to sequence the TCRbeta CDR3 regions. Sourced from immuneACCESS, this table was stored by TCRdb with only in-frame sequences that have V and J called. A share of the clones is absent; for the studies checked, an unresolved V gene accounts for under half, and the remainder has no known explanation. Within this sample are roughly 50,000 clones, with approximately 91% of them counted one time only. The ten largest clones add up to 11% of the sample. The paper's findings and limits, for the study overall: In partial responders in the 0.1-3.0 mg/kg groups, normalized peripheral clonal expansion was found to be among the lowest, especially among CD8+ T cells. Which antigens the clonally expanded peripheral T cells were specific for was not determined. At doses of 0.1 to 3.0 mg/kg, clonal expansion of both CD4+ and CD8+ blood T cells was observed from baseline to week 6. After ivuxolimab, CD8+ T cells had more expanded clones than CD4+ T cells on average. Low levels of normalized T-cell clonal expansion were also seen in some nonresponding patients.

Patients with a history of autoimmune disease or receiving systemic immunosuppression were excluded from the trial. Peripheral blood for TCR sequencing was drawn from every dose cohort at baseline, at cycle 4 day 1 and at cycle 7 day 1. The samples were taken from a phase I, first-in-human, multicenter, open-label dose-escalation trial of ivuxolimab. Adults with locally advanced or metastatic melanoma, renal cell carcinoma, hepatocellular carcinoma or head and neck squamous cell carcinoma were enrolled in the trial. Before TCR sequencing, CD4+ T cells and CD8+ T cells were sorted from peripheral blood as separate populations. The CDR3 covers 16 residues, taking in both the cysteine and the phenylalanine. Just CDR3 DNA is preserved here, 48 bases in frame from base 1. Germline trimming amounts to 3 bases on V and 5 bases on J, with 6 as the count of junction bases outside the gene matches. CDR1 MDHEN and CDR2 SYDVKM were looked up in the germline V gene.

In this sample, this clone turned up once. The specificity of this receptor is unknown. Per-nucleotide qualities are absent, and no much larger clonotype sits a single base away. In this chain, TRBV28 is recombined with TRBJ2-7; 14 central bases correspond to TRBD2. This receptor was identified in an adult with an advanced solid tumor such as melanoma, head and neck, liver or kidney cancer. Sequencing used CD4+ or CD8+ T cells sorted from blood, obtained in a trial of the OX40 agonist ivuxolimab. The CDR3 protein sequence reads: CASSLTSGRGRDEQYF. The DNA sequence reads TGTGCCAGCAGTTTGACTAGCGGGAGGGGTAGGGACGAGCAGTACTTC.